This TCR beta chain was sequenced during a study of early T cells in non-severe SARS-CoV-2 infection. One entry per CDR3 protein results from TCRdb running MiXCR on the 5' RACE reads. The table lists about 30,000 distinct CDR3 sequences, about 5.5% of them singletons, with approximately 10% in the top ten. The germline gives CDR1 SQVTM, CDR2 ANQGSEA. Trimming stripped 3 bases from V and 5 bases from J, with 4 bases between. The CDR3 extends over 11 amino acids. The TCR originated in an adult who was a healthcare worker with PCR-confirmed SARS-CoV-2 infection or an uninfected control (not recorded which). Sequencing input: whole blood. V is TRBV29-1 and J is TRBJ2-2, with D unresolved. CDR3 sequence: CSVELTGELFF. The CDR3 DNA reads TGCAGCGTTGAGCTTACCGGGGAGCTGTTTTTT.